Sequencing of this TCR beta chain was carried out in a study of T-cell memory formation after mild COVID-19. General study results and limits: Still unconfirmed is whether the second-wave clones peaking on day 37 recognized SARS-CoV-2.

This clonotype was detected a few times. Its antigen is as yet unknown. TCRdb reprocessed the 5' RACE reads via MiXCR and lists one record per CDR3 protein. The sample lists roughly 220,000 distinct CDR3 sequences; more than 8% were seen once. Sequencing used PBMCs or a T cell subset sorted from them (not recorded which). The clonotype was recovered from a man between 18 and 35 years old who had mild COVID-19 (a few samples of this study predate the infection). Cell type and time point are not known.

Here the CDR3 reads CSARDSVGADTQYF. CDR3 nucleotides: TGCAGTGCTAGAGATTCAGTGGGGGCAGATACGCAGTATTTT. The chain couples TRBV20-1 to TRBJ2-3; D may match TRBD1 or TRBD2 (5 bases each). Between the trimmed V and J ends, which lost 0 bases and 4 bases, there was a span of 11 bases. This CDR3 has 14 amino acids. CDR1 and CDR2 from the germline V gene are DFQATT and SNEGSKA (reference sequence).